A selection of T cell receptor beta chains follows, all from one sample in a study of HIV-infected children after antiretroviral therapy interruption. TCRdb used MiXCR to reprocess the 3' RACE reads, holding one entry per CDR3 protein. This table holds around 50,000 distinct CDR3 sequences, approximately 4.3% found once. Sample: CD45RA+ CD4+ T cells from PBMCs, pooled from several time points, taken from a donor given antiretroviral therapy, either interrupted or continuous. The source of these receptors is a pool of human donors with HIV. Both conserved end residues are part of each CDR3. Each record gives: clone size, V gene, D gene, J gene, CDR3 protein, CDR3 DNA. The D gene is left open where the match is weak. Clone size is stated in some rows and not others, as once, few, many or a class when expanded.

clone_size: many
v_call: TRBV5-1
d_call: TRBD1
j_call: TRBJ1-5
cdr3_aa: CASSWTGRDNQPQHF
cdr3_nt: TGCGCCAGCAGCTGGACAGGGAGGGACAATCAGCCCCAGCATTTT

clone_size: many
v_call: TRBV7-2
d_call: NA
j_call: TRBJ1-2
cdr3_aa: CASSPDASYGYTF
cdr3_nt: TGTGCCAGCAGCCCTGACGCTTCCTATGGCTACACCTTC

clone_size: many
v_call: TRBV5-1
d_call: NA
j_call: TRBJ1-6
cdr3_aa: CASSIEGNSPLHF
cdr3_nt: TGCGCCAGCAGCATCGAGGGGAATTCACCCCTCCACTTT

clone_size: many
v_call: TRBV4-1
d_call: NA
j_call: TRBJ1-6
cdr3_aa: CASSQSVTSRNSPLHF
cdr3_nt: TGCGCCAGCAGCCAGTCCGTCACCAGTAGAAATTCACCCCTCCACTTT

clone_size: NA
v_call: TRBV3-1
d_call: TRBD2
j_call: TRBJ2-7
cdr3_aa: CASSQEAAGSYEQYF
cdr3_nt: TGTGCCAGCAGCCAAGAGGCAGCGGGGTCCTACGAGCAGTACTTC

clone_size: many
v_call: TRBV4-1
d_call: TRBD1
j_call: TRBJ1-2
cdr3_aa: CASSQVPGQASYGYTF
cdr3_nt: TGCGCCAGCAGCCAAGTTCCGGGACAGGCGTCCTATGGCTACACCTTC

clone_size: many
v_call: TRBV28
d_call: TRBD1
j_call: TRBJ1-4
cdr3_aa: CASSSSQGAGEKLFF
cdr3_nt: TGTGCCAGCAGTTCCTCACAGGGGGCAGGAGAAAAACTGTTTTTT

clone_size: many
v_call: TRBV7-2
d_call: TRBD1
j_call: TRBJ1-5
cdr3_aa: CASSPRTGDQPQHF
cdr3_nt: TGTGCCAGCAGCCCTCGGACAGGGGACCAGCCCCAGCATTTT

clone_size: many
v_call: TRBV29-1
d_call: TRBD1
j_call: TRBJ2-6
cdr3_aa: CSVGQGSGANVLTF
cdr3_nt: TGCAGCGTTGGACAGGGGTCCGGGGCCAACGTCCTGACTTTC

clone_size: many
v_call: TRBV4-1
d_call: TRBD1
j_call: TRBJ2-3
cdr3_aa: CASSQDTPRGHRDTQYF
cdr3_nt: TGCGCCAGCAGCCAAGATACCCCGAGGGGGCACCGGGATACGCAGTATTTT

clone_size: many
v_call: TRBV20-1
d_call: NA
j_call: TRBJ1-1
cdr3_aa: CSGRRTNTEAFF
cdr3_nt: TGCAGTGGCCGACGGACGAACACTGAAGCTTTCTTT

clone_size: few
v_call: TRBV10-3
d_call: NA
j_call: TRBJ1-5
cdr3_aa: CAISESSGSPQHF
cdr3_nt: TGTGCCATCAGTGAGTCAAGTGGGAGTCCCCAGCATTTT

clone_size: few
v_call: TRBV5-6
d_call: NA
j_call: TRBJ2-7
cdr3_aa: CASRRVLGEQYF
cdr3_nt: TGTGCCAGCAGGCGCGTATTAGGGGAGCAGTACTTC

clone_size: NA
v_call: TRBV27
d_call: NA
j_call: TRBJ2-5
cdr3_aa: CASADQTPIPRLETQYF
cdr3_nt: TGTGCCAGCGCAGACCAAACCCCCATACCCCGCCTGGAGACCCAGTACTTC

clone_size: many
v_call: TRBV7-9
d_call: NA
j_call: TRBJ1-6
cdr3_aa: CASSLRAARGDSPLHF
cdr3_nt: TGTGCCAGCAGCTTAAGGGCAGCCCGAGGAGATTCACCCCTCCACTTT

clone_size: NA
v_call: TRBV6-1
d_call: TRBD1
j_call: TRBJ1-1
cdr3_aa: CAIRQGLDTEAFF
cdr3_nt: TGTGCCATCAGACAGGGATTGGACACTGAAGCTTTCTTT

clone_size: many
v_call: TRBV6-4
d_call: NA
j_call: TRBJ1-2
cdr3_aa: CASTATNYGYTF
cdr3_nt: TGTGCCAGCACGGCCACTAACTATGGCTACACCTTC

clone_size: many
v_call: TRBV4-1
d_call: TRBD2
j_call: TRBJ2-4
cdr3_aa: CASSPRLAGVGNIQYF
cdr3_nt: TGCGCCAGCAGCCCCCGACTAGCGGGGGTCGGAAACATTCAGTACTTC

clone_size: few
v_call: TRBV6-7
d_call: NA
j_call: TRBJ2-1
cdr3_aa: CASTDGLGNEQFF
cdr3_nt: TGTGCCAGCACCGACGGGCTAGGCAATGAGCAGTTCTTC

clone_size: many
v_call: TRBV19
d_call: NA
j_call: TRBJ2-2
cdr3_aa: CASTPIGYTGELFF
cdr3_nt: TGTGCCAGTACCCCTATTGGTTACACCGGGGAGCTGTTTTTT

clone_size: NA
v_call: TRBV2
d_call: TRBD1
j_call: TRBJ1-4
cdr3_aa: CASSPRDRGVKLFF
cdr3_nt: TGTGCCAGCAGTCCCCGGGACAGGGGTGTAAAACTGTTTTTT

clone_size: few
v_call: TRBV12-3/TRBV12-4
d_call: NA
j_call: TRBJ2-2
cdr3_aa: CASSFSSRTSTGELFF
cdr3_nt: TGTGCCAGCAGTTTCTCTTCCAGGACGTCAACCGGGGAGCTGTTTTTT

clone_size: many
v_call: TRBV30
d_call: NA
j_call: TRBJ1-5
cdr3_aa: CAWSFPLQGWLQPQHF
cdr3_nt: TGTGCCTGGAGTTTCCCCTTACAGGGTTGGTTGCAGCCCCAGCATTTT

clone_size: few
v_call: TRBV19
d_call: TRBD1
j_call: TRBJ2-3
cdr3_aa: CASTEIFSNRGLPSDTQYF
cdr3_nt: TGTGCCAGTACCGAGATTTTTAGTAACAGGGGTTTGCCCTCAGATACGCAGTATTTT

clone_size: many
v_call: TRBV4-1
d_call: NA
j_call: TRBJ1-2
cdr3_aa: CASSQDRINYGYTF
cdr3_nt: TGCGCCAGCAGCCAAGACAGGATTAACTATGGCTACACCTTC

clone_size: few
v_call: TRBV4-1
d_call: NA
j_call: TRBJ1-1
cdr3_aa: CASSQLDWNTEAFF
cdr3_nt: TGCGCCAGCAGCCAACTCGACTGGAACACTGAAGCTTTCTTT

clone_size: many
v_call: TRBV4-1
d_call: TRBD1
j_call: TRBJ2-5
cdr3_aa: CASSQAGTGKETQYF
cdr3_nt: TGCGCCAGCAGCCAGGCTGGGACAGGAAAAGAGACCCAGTACTTC

clone_size: many
v_call: TRBV12-3/TRBV12-4
d_call: NA
j_call: TRBJ1-3
cdr3_aa: CASSSRDLGNTIYF
cdr3_nt: TGTGCCAGCAGTTCTCGAGACTTGGGAAACACCATATATTTT

clone_size: many
v_call: TRBV2
d_call: TRBD2
j_call: TRBJ2-1
cdr3_aa: CASGISGEGEQFF
cdr3_nt: TGTGCCAGCGGTATTAGCGGGGAGGGGGAGCAGTTCTTC

clone_size: many
v_call: TRBV20-1
d_call: NA
j_call: TRBJ2-5
cdr3_aa: CSARNGTQYF
cdr3_nt: TGCAGTGCTAGAAATGGGACCCAGTACTTC

clone_size: many
v_call: TRBV18
d_call: NA
j_call: TRBJ1-1
cdr3_aa: CASSSQDRVTEAFF
cdr3_nt: TGTGCCAGCTCATCACAGGATCGAGTCACTGAAGCTTTCTTT

clone_size: NA
v_call: TRBV7-2
d_call: NA
j_call: TRBJ2-2
cdr3_aa: CASSFYGDTGELFF
cdr3_nt: TGTGCCAGCAGCTTCTACGGGGACACCGGGGAGCTGTTTTTT

clone_size: many
v_call: TRBV5-1
d_call: NA
j_call: TRBJ1-5
cdr3_aa: CASRADSNQPQHF
cdr3_nt: TGCGCCAGCAGGGCAGATAGCAATCAGCCCCAGCATTTT

clone_size: many
v_call: TRBV18
d_call: TRBD1
j_call: TRBJ1-1
cdr3_aa: CASSRKTGGFMNTEAFF
cdr3_nt: TGTGCCAGCTCGCGGAAGACAGGGGGATTCATGAACACTGAAGCTTTCTTT

clone_size: many
v_call: TRBV20-1
d_call: NA
j_call: TRBJ2-6
cdr3_aa: CSARRDSGANVLTF
cdr3_nt: TGCAGTGCTAGGAGGGATAGTGGGGCCAACGTCCTGACTTTC

clone_size: many
v_call: TRBV2
d_call: NA
j_call: TRBJ2-3
cdr3_aa: CASSALSDTQYF
cdr3_nt: TGTGCCAGCAGTGCCCTATCAGATACGCAGTATTTT

clone_size: NA
v_call: TRBV14
d_call: TRBD2
j_call: TRBJ2-1
cdr3_aa: CASWRSGGSLNEQFF
cdr3_nt: TGTGCCAGCTGGAGGAGCGGGGGGTCCCTCAATGAGCAGTTCTTC

clone_size: many
v_call: TRBV6-6
d_call: NA
j_call: TRBJ2-7
cdr3_aa: CASSFQYEQYF
cdr3_nt: TGTGCCAGCAGTTTTCAGTACGAGCAGTACTTC

clone_size: many
v_call: TRBV4-2
d_call: NA
j_call: TRBJ2-7
cdr3_aa: CASSQVAQGGYEQYF
cdr3_nt: TGTGCCAGCAGCCAAGTGGCACAGGGTGGTTACGAGCAGTACTTC

clone_size: many
v_call: TRBV28
d_call: NA
j_call: TRBJ1-4
cdr3_aa: CASSSLGEKLFF
cdr3_nt: TGTGCCAGCAGTAGTCTAGGGGAAAAACTGTTTTTT

clone_size: many
v_call: TRBV6-1
d_call: TRBD1
j_call: TRBJ1-4
cdr3_aa: CASGGDRSNEKLFF
cdr3_nt: TGTGCCAGCGGGGGGGACAGATCAAATGAAAAACTGTTTTTT

clone_size: many
v_call: TRBV2
d_call: NA
j_call: TRBJ1-1
cdr3_aa: CASSEAVRAEAFF
cdr3_nt: TGTGCCAGCAGTGAAGCGGTCAGGGCAGAAGCTTTCTTT

clone_size: many
v_call: TRBV2
d_call: NA
j_call: TRBJ2-1
cdr3_aa: CASSGQAATYPGQFF
cdr3_nt: TGTGCCAGCAGTGGACAGGCTGCCACCTACCCGGGGCAGTTCTTC

clone_size: many
v_call: TRBV6-1
d_call: NA
j_call: TRBJ2-1
cdr3_aa: CASSENRYNEQFF
cdr3_nt: TGTGCCAGCAGTGAAAACAGATACAATGAGCAGTTCTTC

clone_size: NA
v_call: TRBV19
d_call: NA
j_call: TRBJ2-1
cdr3_aa: CASTLGDWQFF
cdr3_nt: TGTGCCAGCACTCTGGGTGATTGGCAGTTCTTC

clone_size: many
v_call: TRBV4-1
d_call: NA
j_call: TRBJ1-2
cdr3_aa: CASRLEGISNYGYTF
cdr3_nt: TGCGCCAGCAGGCTGGAGGGGATAAGTAACTATGGCTACACCTTC

clone_size: many
v_call: TRBV29-1
d_call: NA
j_call: TRBJ2-1
cdr3_aa: CSVGGAGEQFF
cdr3_nt: TGCAGCGTTGGGGGGGCCGGAGAGCAGTTCTTC

clone_size: many
v_call: TRBV12-3/TRBV12-4
d_call: NA
j_call: TRBJ2-1
cdr3_aa: CASSGHEQFF
cdr3_nt: TGTGCCAGCAGTGGTCATGAGCAGTTCTTC

clone_size: few
v_call: TRBV29-1
d_call: NA
j_call: TRBJ1-2
cdr3_aa: CSVEDGEQSNYGYTF
cdr3_nt: TGCAGCGTTGAAGATGGTGAGCAGAGTAACTATGGCTACACCTTC

clone_size: many
v_call: TRBV9
d_call: NA
j_call: TRBJ1-5
cdr3_aa: CASSVGADSNQPQHF
cdr3_nt: TGTGCCAGCAGCGTAGGGGCGGATAGCAATCAGCCCCAGCATTTT

clone_size: many
v_call: TRBV12-3/TRBV12-4
d_call: TRBD1
j_call: TRBJ2-3
cdr3_aa: CASSLGDRAPTDTQYF
cdr3_nt: TGTGCCAGCAGTTTGGGGGACAGGGCCCCCACAGATACGCAGTATTTT

clone_size: NA
v_call: TRBV15
d_call: NA
j_call: TRBJ2-7
cdr3_aa: CATSIDRTDEQYF
cdr3_nt: TGTGCCACCAGCATCGACAGGACGGACGAGCAGTACTTC

clone_size: few
v_call: TRBV12-3/TRBV12-4
d_call: NA
j_call: TRBJ1-1
cdr3_aa: CASSDPPMNTEAFF
cdr3_nt: TGTGCCAGCAGTGACCCCCCGATGAACACTGAAGCTTTCTTT

clone_size: many
v_call: TRBV3-1
d_call: NA
j_call: TRBJ1-5
cdr3_aa: CASSQGAGNNQPQHF
cdr3_nt: TGTGCCAGCAGCCAAGGAGCCGGAAACAATCAGCCCCAGCATTTT

clone_size: many
v_call: TRBV7-2
d_call: TRBD2
j_call: TRBJ2-3
cdr3_aa: CASSTDSGGAGDTQYF
cdr3_nt: TGTGCCAGCAGCACCGATAGCGGGGGGGCGGGAGATACGCAGTATTTT

clone_size: NA
v_call: TRBV28
d_call: NA
j_call: TRBJ2-7
cdr3_aa: CASSSPRDLSYEQYF
cdr3_nt: TGTGCCAGCAGTTCGCCCCGGGACCTCTCCTACGAGCAGTACTTC

clone_size: many
v_call: TRBV7-9
d_call: NA
j_call: TRBJ2-1
cdr3_aa: CASSNWADLRDEQFF
cdr3_nt: TGTGCCAGCAGCAACTGGGCGGATCTGAGGGATGAGCAGTTCTTC